Below, one TCR beta chain is given with its context. Its antigen is unidentified. CDR3 size: 15 residues. From germline, CDR1 is SGDLS and CDR2 YYNGEE. Trimming shortened V by 0 bases and J by 0 bases, and 10 bases separated the two germline ends. The sample originates from a study of blood T cells in healthy people across ages. The wider study: Template switching recovered approximately one barcoded beta molecule for every two T cells. Points from the study as a whole: Diversity estimates from one million T cells were considered underestimates. What prevented conclusive comparison of naive and antigen-experienced cells was that PBMCs were unsorted.

Primers used in a second PCR of about 6 to 11 cycles were a sample-barcoded 5' primer and a J-beta primer mix. TCRdb reprocessed the 5' RACE reads with MiXCR, giving one entry per CDR3 protein. The sample consists of about 640,000 distinct CDR3 sequences, 45% to 65% of them appearing once. This clonotype was obtained from a man aged 55 to 70 in good health. The sample consisted of blood. The rearrangement joins TRBV9 to TRBJ2-7; possibly TRBD1 or TRBD2 for D (5 bases each). The CDR3 reads CASSVAGDPSYEQYF. The CDR3 coding sequence is TGTGCCAGCAGCGTAGCTGGGGACCCCTCCTACGAGCAGTACTTC.